A single T cell receptor beta chain is shown here with its context. This record belongs to a study of control samples from healthy donors and cancer patients. Data came from immunoSEQ multiplex PCR; TCRdb stores just in-frame clones and leaves some out. The sample includes 90,000 to 130,000 clones, approximately 87% of them seen just once. Source material: PBMCs. The clonotype originates from an older woman with lung cancer.

The CDR3 spells CASSLASGVGQFF. DNA for the CDR3: TGTGCCAGCAGTTTGGCTAGCGGGGTCGGGCAGTTCTTC. This chain connects TRBV12-3 or TRBV12-4 to TRBJ2-1; 9 bases fit TRBD2. The CDR3 length is 13 residues. With V trimmed by 3 bases and J by 12 bases, 6 bases remained unmatched.